Listed here are 19 T cell receptor beta chains from one sample, sequenced in a study of shared clonotypes between healthy human individuals. The data were produced by immunoSEQ multiplex PCR, yet TCRdb's version contains in-frame clones alone and is incomplete. The table includes over a million clones, approximately 98% detected once. The sequencing input was naive CD4+ T cells sorted from blood. As to subset: CD45RA+ positively selected. The receptors stem from a man aged 30-40 years in good health.

Details on this clone: This specimen includes other DNA sequences encoding the same CDR3. The J gene is TRBJ2-7, the V gene TRBV19; D unresolved. Trimming left V 2 bases short and J 2 bases short, with 10 bases between. Germline V gives CDR1 LNHDA, CDR2 SQIVND (reference sequence). The CDR3 sequence is 14 residues long. The CDR3 region has the DNA TGTGCCAGTAGTATAACCGGGTCCACCTACGAGCAGTACTTC. Translation: CASSITGSTYEQYF.

The chain links TRBV10-2 to TRBJ2-5; D is ambiguous. This CDR3 is built from 14 residues. CDR1 is WSHSY and CDR2 is SAAADI in the germline V gene. V lost 2 bases, J lost 3 bases, and 10 bases lay in between. This CDR3 is CASSEVAYKETQYF. Here the CDR3 DNA reads TGCGCCAGCAGTGAGGTAGCATATAAAGAGACCCAGTACTTC.

The chain uses TRBV29-1 and TRBJ1-3, with D possibly being TRBD1 (5 bases). With 6 bases removed from V and 4 bases from J, the gap between germline ends came to 10 bases. The CDR3 covers 12 residues. CDR1 SQVTM and CDR2 ANQGSEA come from the germline V gene. The CDR3 region is CSVTRGGNTIYF. DNA for the CDR3: TGCAGCGTAACCCGGGGGGGAAACACCATATATTTT.

This clone was detected once. The V and J genes are TRBV6-6 and TRBJ2-7; maybe TRBD1 (6 bases). Germline loops: CDR1 MNHNY, CDR2 SVGAGI (reference sequence). The V end lost 0 bases, the J end lost 3 bases, and 9 bases lay between the germline ends. The CDR3 is 14 residues long. CDR3 coding DNA: TGTGCCAGCAGTTACTCAGCACAGGGCTACGAGCAGTACTTC. Residues: CASSYSAQGYEQYF.

The chain has TRBV9 and TRBJ2-7; D ambiguous. With 0 bases removed from V and 7 bases from J, the gap between germline ends came to 17 bases. The CDR3 is made up of 15 amino acids. CDR1 is SGDLS and CDR2 is YYNGEE in the germline V gene. This chain's CDR3 is CASSVATASYKEQYF. CDR3 coding DNA: TGTGCCAGCAGCGTAGCTACGGCCTCTTATAAGGAGCAGTACTTC.

The genes are TRBV6-1 and TRBJ2-7; TRBD2 might be the D (6 bases). The CDR3 sequence is 12 residues long. Germline V gives CDR1 MNHNS, CDR2 SASEGT. Trimming shortened V by 7 bases and J by 4 bases, and 11 bases separated the two germline ends. This chain's CDR3 is CASTLRGYEQYF. In nucleotides, the CDR3 is TGTGCCAGCACTCTTCGGGGGTACGAGCAGTACTTC.

V and J are TRBV28 and TRBJ2-1, with TRBD2 matching over 9 bases. CDR1 and CDR2 (germline): MDHEN, SYDVKM. J lost 3 bases, V lost 8 bases, and 11 bases had no gene match. The CDR3 extends over 16 amino acids. The CDR3 sequence: CASATGAGGYYNEQFF. CDR3 bases: TGTGCCAGCGCCACCGGAGCGGGAGGCTACTACAATGAGCAGTTCTTC.

This clone was counted once. This chain links TRBV7-2 with TRBJ2-7; 9 positions match TRBD1. CDR3 length: 15 amino acids. Germline V gives CDR1 SGHTA, CDR2 FQGNSA. Trimming took 5 bases from V and 3 from J; bases not matched to a gene: 8. CDR3 nucleotides: TGTGCCAGCAGCCCATCCGGACAGGGGAACTACGAGCAGTACTTC. Translation: CASSPSGQGNYEQYF.

This clone has just one count. The J gene is TRBJ2-5, the V gene TRBV7-9, with 13 positions matching TRBD2. V shed 3 bases and J 6 bases; nucleotides not matched to a gene: 10. CDR1 and CDR2 from the germline V gene are SEHNR and FQNEAQ (reference sequence). CDR3 length equals 17 residues. The CDR3 DNA follows: TGTGCCAGCAGCTTGACCCCACTAGCGGGAGGGCCAAAGACCCAGTACTTC. Its protein product is CASSLTPLAGGPKTQYF. The full variable domain, with the rest looked up from reference TRBV7-9 and TRBJ2-5, is DTGVSQNPRHKITKRGQNVTFRCDPISEHNRLYWYRQTLGQGPEFLTYFQNEAQLEKSRLLSDRFSAERPKGSFSTLEIQRTEQGDSAMYLCASSLTPLAGGPKTQYFGPGTRLLVL.

This clone has a single count. The V gene is TRBV7-2, the J gene TRBJ2-1; no definite D call. The CDR3 contains 15 residues. The V gene lost 3 bases and the J gene lost 4 bases, with 13 bases spanning the gap. In germline, CDR1 is SGHTA, CDR2 FQGNSA. The CDR3 spells CASSLAVWLYNEQFF. CDR3 bases: TGTGCCAGCAGCTTGGCCGTGTGGCTTTACAATGAGCAGTTCTTC.

The rearrangement uses TRBV11-2 and TRBJ2-3, with 9 bases matching TRBD2. The CDR3 totals 15 residues. The junction had 10 bases not matched to a gene; V was cut back by 4 bases and J by 8 bases. Germline lookup yields CDR1 SGHAT and CDR2 FQNNGV. The CDR3 loop reads CASSSPGLAGRTQYF. DNA for the CDR3: TGTGCCAGCAGCTCACCGGGACTAGCAGGCCGTACGCAGTATTTT.

V is TRBV5-1 and J is TRBJ2-2, with 10 bases aligning to TRBD1. The CDR3 is 17 amino acids. V lost 0 bases, J lost 5 bases, and 7 bases stayed unmatched. CDR1 is SGHRS and CDR2 is YFSETQ in the germline V gene. The CDR3 coding sequence is TGCGCCAGCAGCTTGGCCGGGACAGGGGCTACAACCGGGGAGCTGTTTTTT. Its protein is CASSLAGTGATTGELFF.

About this clone itself: Other DNA sequences in this specimen translate into the identical CDR3. This chain connects TRBV27 to TRBJ1-2, with TRBD1 matching over 10 bases. Trimming cost V 6 bases and J 5 bases; bases outside gene matches: 3. Per germline, CDR1 MNHEY and CDR2 SMNVEV (reference sequence). This CDR3 has 13 residues. DNA of the CDR3: TGTGCCAGCAGCTGGGGACAGGGGTATGGCTACACCTTC. Protein: CASSWGQGYGYTF.

This clone has just one count. The chain is built from TRBV21-1 and TRBJ2-3; TRBD2, as called in the table, went unchecked against the DNA. TRBV21-1 counts as a pseudogene. There are 14 residues in the CDR3. The CDR3 region is CATLRAGGTDTQYF. CDR3 coding DNA: TGTGCCACCCTCCGGGCGGGAGGCACAGATACGCAGTATTTT.

The rearrangement uses TRBV27 and TRBJ1-1; no firm D call. Germline CDR1 MNHEY, CDR2 SMNVEV (reference sequence). V lost 2 bases and J 1 base, leaving 11 bases between the germline ends. The CDR3 consists of 15 residues. The CDR3 nucleotides read TGTGCCAGCAGTTTAGGCCGGCAGGCGAACACTGAAGCTTTCTTT. Translating gives CASSLGRQANTEAFF.

This chain connects TRBV4-2 to TRBJ2-2; 8 nucleotides line up with TRBD2. The length of the CDR3 is 16 residues. After removal of 4 bases from V and 2 bases from J, the junction contained 6 bases not matched to a gene. CDR1 and CDR2 from the germline V gene are LGHNA and YNFKEQ. The chain's CDR3 is CASSRLGTSNTGELFF. CDR3 in DNA: TGTGCCAGCAGCCGACTCGGGACTAGTAACACCGGGGAGCTGTTTTTT.

The chain recombines TRBV7-9 with TRBJ2-1, with a possible D match to TRBD2 (5 bases). This CDR3 has 16 residues. With 5 bases removed from V and 2 bases from J, the gap between germline ends came to 16 bases. CDR1 and CDR2 (germline): SEHNR, FQNEAQ (reference sequence). The CDR3 DNA reads as TGTGCCAGCAGCCAAGAGTTAGCGTTTACCTACAATGAGCAGTTCTTC. Residues: CASSQELAFTYNEQFF. Using reference TRBV7-9 and TRBJ2-1 for the parts outside the CDR3, the full variable domain is DTGVSQNPRHKITKRGQNVTFRCDPISEHNRLYWYRQTLGQGPEFLTYFQNEAQLEKSRLLSDRFSAERPKGSFSTLEIQRTEQGDSAMYLCASSQELAFTYNEQFFGPGTRLTVL.

The chain carries TRBV6-5 and TRBJ2-7; 7 nucleotides agree with TRBD2. The length of the CDR3 is 13 residues. V trimming: 2 bases; J trimming: 11 bases; junction bases outside the gene matches: 9. Germline CDR1 MNHEY, CDR2 SVGAGI. As DNA, the CDR3 is TGTGCCAGCAGTTACGGAGCCGGGAGGCCAGAGTACTTC. Its protein is CASSYGAGRPEYF.

Remarks on this clone: This sample includes further DNA sequences coding for the same CDR3. The chain links TRBV5-1 to TRBJ2-2, with 7 bases fitting TRBD2. Germline V gene data show CDR1 as SGHRS and CDR2 as YFSETQ. CDR3 length: 16 residues. V trimming: 0 bases; J trimming: 1 base; junction bases outside the gene matches: 3. DNA of the CDR3: TGCGCCAGCAGCTTGGCCCTAGCGGAGAACACCGGGGAGCTGTTTTTT. Protein sequence: CASSLALAENTGELFF.